A single T cell receptor beta chain is shown here with its context. No antigen is known for it. No clone much larger than this one lies a single base away; base qualities are absent. Libraries were prepared through 5' RACE. The reads were generated on an Illumina HiSeq 2500. A second PCR of 7 to 11 cycles was performed with a sample-barcoded 5' primer and a J-beta primer mix. A template-switch 5' adaptor carrying 12 random nucleotides introduced a unique molecular identifier onto each TCR beta cDNA molecule. Each sample yielded at least 2.5 million CDR3-containing paired-end reads. All of the RNA was converted into first-strand cDNA using the Mint cDNA synthesis kit, with a TRBC-specific oligonucleotide serving as the primer. Following uracil-DNA glycosylase treatment, a first 18-cycle PCR with universal primers M1SS and BC2_uni_R was performed on all cDNA. Per the authors' processing: Normalization of each sample was performed by random selection of 1 million high-quality reads, each carrying a distinct molecular identifier. Instead of being binned into consensus sequences, reads with shared molecular identifiers were discarded. MiTCR, run with a Q25 quality threshold and the strictest error-elimination algorithm, handled CDR3 identification, clonotype clustering and error correction. A nonparametric unseen species model using Euler transformation provided a lower-bound estimate of total TCR beta diversity. TCRdb reprocessing: public reads trimmed at Q25 with fastp, clones called with MiXCR, in-frame beta chains kept. For every CDR3 protein sequence, its rows merge into one entry that carries the most common genes and DNA. These V and J calls originate from TCRdb's pipeline instead of the authors' own analysis. The sample contains about 770,000 distinct CDR3 sequences, under 45% of them found a single time. Of the sample, about a fifth falls within the top ten clones.

The data are from a study of blood T cells in healthy people across ages (dated by TCRdb to between 2015 and 2017). Study-level background: Template switching captured roughly one uniquely barcoded TCR beta cDNA molecule per two T cells in model experiments. To avoid experimental bias, donors of different ages were randomly spread across the sequencing lanes. Age-related changes in TCR beta repertoire diversity were measured in the study by deep sequencing normalized with unique cDNA molecular identifiers. Two additional independent replicas of 1 million unique cDNA reads from the same blood draw were analyzed for two donors (one aged 18 to 30 and one aged 80 or older). The donors were split into four age groups: young (average 16 years), middle-aged (39), aged (62) and long-lived (82).

Based on the germline V gene, the CDR1 and CDR2 sequences are LGHNA and YSLEER. Including the terminal cysteine and phenylalanine, the CDR3 comprises 16 residues. Only the CDR3 DNA stays, 48 bases, in frame from base 1. Trimming removed 4 bases from V and 3 bases from J, leaving 16 bases between the germline ends. Paper-wide results and their limitations: The percentage of naive T cells measured by flow cytometry correlated strongly with observed TCR beta diversity. Since profiling was done on bulk unsorted PBMCs, naive and antigen-experienced compartments could not be conclusively compared. The long-lived group showed more naive CD4+ T cells, fewer expanded clones and increased TCR diversity than the aged group, suggesting age selection. The CMV infection status of donors was not known, potentially confounding age-related changes in expanded clonotypes. As age increased, observed TCR beta diversity per million T cells dropped in a roughly linear way, and a significant reduction was already evident by age around 41. Total diversity estimates from one million sequenced T cells were considered lower bounds and underestimates.

The roughly 37 donors, aged about 6 to 90 years, were systemically healthy Caucasian individuals from Russia. Ten milliliters of peripheral blood were drawn from each donor into EDTA-treated Vacutainer tubes. Ficoll-Paque density-gradient centrifugation was used to isolate PBMCs, with at least 7 million obtained per sample. Trizol reagent was used to extract total RNA from PBMCs, with at least 5.5 micrograms per sample. For every donor, flow cytometry on a PBMC aliquot measured the percentage of naive CD45RAhigh/CD27high T cells. The sequence is built from TRBV4-3 and TRBJ2-1; tentative D gene TRBD1, with 5 bases matching. This TCR was recovered from a man in his sixties in good health. Sequences were obtained from blood. At the DNA level, the sequence is TGCGCCAGCAGCCTGACAGAACTGGGCAGCTACAATGAGCAGTTCTTC. This encodes CASSLTELGSYNEQFF.